A selection of T cell receptor beta chains follows, all from one sample in a study of T cells expressing NK-cell markers. TCRdb reworked the 5' RACE reads into one entry per CDR3 protein, no DNA. This sample's table has 150,000 or so distinct CDR3 sequences. The material sequenced was blood T cells: a sorted CD56 or NKG2C T cell subset, CD4+ or CD8+ T cells, or bulk PBMC T cells (not recorded which). The origin of the receptors is a woman aged 18-69 years in good health. Both conserved end residues are part of each CDR3. Fields, in order: V gene, J gene, CDR3 protein.

V gene: TRBV15
J gene: TRBJ2-4
CDR3 protein: CATSRGTAKNIQYF

V gene: TRBV15
J gene: TRBJ2-7
CDR3 protein: CATDKDRVGEQYF

V gene: TRBV29-1
J gene: TRBJ1-4
CDR3 protein: CSVFREEKLFF

V gene: TRBV20-1
J gene: TRBJ1-6
CDR3 protein: CSARVVGGSSYNSPLHF

V gene: TRBV11-2
J gene: TRBJ2-5
CDR3 protein: CASSLGPAPQETQYF

V gene: TRBV11-2
J gene: TRBJ2-1
CDR3 protein: CASSLTSGRPNEQFF

V gene: TRBV7-9
J gene: TRBJ1-3
CDR3 protein: CASSFRENKLGNTIYF

V gene: TRBV20-1
J gene: TRBJ2-1
CDR3 protein: CSASLNRVNEQFF

V gene: TRBV12-3/TRBV12-4
J gene: TRBJ2-6
CDR3 protein: CASSSTGGATGANVLTF

V gene: TRBV7-9
J gene: TRBJ1-4
CDR3 protein: CASKGPGQNEKLFF

V gene: TRBV2
J gene: TRBJ1-5
CDR3 protein: CASSATRGGGQPQHF

V gene: TRBV5-1
J gene: TRBJ2-5
CDR3 protein: CASSLMGHGARETQYF

V gene: TRBV20-1
J gene: TRBJ2-5
CDR3 protein: CSAPGTQGSETQYF

V gene: TRBV7-2
J gene: TRBJ1-2
CDR3 protein: CASSFSDIGYGYTF

V gene: TRBV7-8
J gene: TRBJ2-3
CDR3 protein: CASSFIIAVDTQYF

V gene: TRBV29-1
J gene: TRBJ2-7
CDR3 protein: CSVERTGGISEQYF

V gene: TRBV5-5
J gene: TRBJ2-3
CDR3 protein: CASSFEKRPADTQYF

V gene: TRBV7-9
J gene: TRBJ1-4
CDR3 protein: CASSLARRGQGEKLFF

V gene: TRBV27
J gene: TRBJ1-2
CDR3 protein: CASSYGGASWGYTF

V gene: TRBV5-1
J gene: TRBJ2-1
CDR3 protein: CASSLDTSGAINEQFF

V gene: TRBV14
J gene: TRBJ1-2
CDR3 protein: CASSQGRGNYGYTF

V gene: TRBV9
J gene: TRBJ1-2
CDR3 protein: CASSNSQGYGYTF

V gene: TRBV5-1
J gene: TRBJ2-5
CDR3 protein: CASSLSAGGGETQYF

V gene: TRBV5-1
J gene: TRBJ2-7
CDR3 protein: CASSFQTSYEQYF

V gene: TRBV29-1
J gene: TRBJ1-2
CDR3 protein: CSVEDRGGRGYTF

V gene: TRBV5-1
J gene: TRBJ1-3
CDR3 protein: CASSGGTGGLSSGNTIYF

V gene: TRBV12-3/TRBV12-4
J gene: TRBJ2-7
CDR3 protein: CASSLGSYYEQYF

V gene: TRBV20-1
J gene: TRBJ2-2
CDR3 protein: CSASRREGTGELFF

V gene: TRBV20-1
J gene: TRBJ2-2
CDR3 protein: CSARLGGATGELFF

V gene: TRBV6-6
J gene: TRBJ2-7
CDR3 protein: CASSPDWAREQYF

V gene: TRBV6-1
J gene: TRBJ2-7
CDR3 protein: CASRDRYYEQYF

V gene: TRBV7-3
J gene: TRBJ2-1
CDR3 protein: CASSSISGSGKSNEQFF

V gene: TRBV11-1
J gene: TRBJ1-2
CDR3 protein: CASSPAVSDYGYTF

V gene: TRBV7-9
J gene: TRBJ1-1
CDR3 protein: CASSSPGRGMNTEAFF

V gene: TRBV20-1
J gene: TRBJ2-7
CDR3 protein: CSATRGGGPVEQYF

V gene: TRBV11-2
J gene: TRBJ1-1
CDR3 protein: CASSLVNWETEAFF

V gene: TRBV20-1
J gene: TRBJ1-1
CDR3 protein: CSAPQGFRATEAFF

V gene: TRBV5-6
J gene: TRBJ2-5
CDR3 protein: CASTWDRETQYF

V gene: TRBV30
J gene: TRBJ2-3
CDR3 protein: CAWTPATSGYTDTQYF

V gene: TRBV7-2
J gene: TRBJ2-1
CDR3 protein: CASKPRGGEGDNEQFF

V gene: TRBV5-1
J gene: TRBJ2-5
CDR3 protein: CASSPGSYQETQYF

V gene: TRBV18
J gene: TRBJ2-1
CDR3 protein: CASSPIPQGESSYNEQFF

V gene: TRBV2
J gene: TRBJ2-3
CDR3 protein: CASRAGEDTQYF

V gene: TRBV5-1
J gene: TRBJ1-4
CDR3 protein: CASSEGQLSSTNEKLFF

V gene: TRBV12-3/TRBV12-4
J gene: TRBJ2-7
CDR3 protein: CASTGGGAYEQYF

V gene: TRBV5-1
J gene: TRBJ1-6
CDR3 protein: CASSLTTGSDNSPLHF